These 7 T cell receptor beta chains share one sample of origin, sequenced in a study of regulatory T cells in long-lasting Graves disease. Time point: persistent/refractory GD, antithyroid drugs over 5 years with positive TRAb. PBMCs provided the RNA from which the TCR library was made. Assembly of TCR beta libraries relied on iRepertoire HTBI primers together with Arm-PCR of CDR3 regions. TCRdb called the multiplex PCR reads again in MiXCR, with one record for every CDR3 protein. The sample yields 350,000 to 450,000 distinct CDR3 sequences, roughly a fifth seen once. The input for sequencing was peripheral blood mononuclear cells (PBMCs), taken when the disease was refractory, from a patient treated with antithyroid drugs. These receptors originate from a female donor with Graves disease.

This clonotype was seen a few times. The V gene is TRBV29-1, the J gene TRBJ2-4; a possible D gene is TRBD1 (5 bases). The ends were cut back, 6 bases at V and 2 bases at J, with 14 bases in the middle. CDR1 is SQVTM and CDR2 is ANQGSEA in the germline V gene. The CDR3 is made up of 14 amino acids. CDR3 DNA sequence: TGCAGCGTGGGCTGCAGGGTTACCAAAAACATTCAGTACTTC. This codes for CSVGCRVTKNIQYF.

This chain connects TRBV4-1 to TRBJ2-7; TRBD2 matches at 10 bases. In germline, CDR1 is MGHRA, CDR2 YSYEKL. V trimming: 2 bases; J trimming: 3 bases; junction bases outside the gene matches: 4. CDR3 length: 15 amino acids. The CDR3: CASSQNLAGDYEQYF. The DNA of the CDR3 is TGCGCCAGCAGCCAAAACCTAGCGGGAGACTACGAGCAGTACTTC.

V and J are TRBV5-1 and TRBJ2-4, with D possibly matching TRBD1 (5 bases). Germline loops: CDR1 SGHRS, CDR2 YFSETQ. This CDR3 is built from 15 residues. The V gene lost 5 bases and the J gene lost 6 bases, with 18 bases spanning the gap. CDR3 DNA sequence: TGCGCCAGCAGGCGAACTGACAGTACTTCAAACATTCAGTACTTC. Translated, it gives CASRRTDSTSNIQYF.

To note about this clonotype: This may be a read error: a much more frequent sequence differs by one nucleotide. The final CDR3 position lacks the conserved phenylalanine or tryptophan, pointing to a likely read error. The rearrangement uses TRBV12-3 or TRBV12-4 and TRBJ2-2; no firm D call. The CDR3 is 13 residues long. Trimming left V 7 bases short and J 4 bases short, with 10 bases between. CDR3 DNA sequence: TGTGCCAGCACCCTGGGCGCCACCGGGGAGCTGTTTTCT. Amino acid sequence: CASTLGATGELFS.

The sample holds many counts of this clonotype. The chain has TRBV28 and TRBJ2-2, with a tentative D call TRBD2 (6 bases). The CDR3 runs to 15 residues. The V gene lost 6 bases and the J gene lost 2 bases, with 13 bases spanning the gap. Germline V gene sequence: CDR1 MDHEN, CDR2 SYDVKM. For the CDR3, the DNA is TGTGCCAGCAGGTACGGCGGGACCAACACCGGGGAGCTGTTTTTT. Translated: CASRYGGTNTGELFF. The full variable domain, with the rest looked up from reference TRBV28 and TRBJ2-2, is DVKVTQSSRYLVKRTGEKVFLECVQDMDHENMFWYRQDPGLGLRLIYFSYDVKMKEKGDIPEGYSVSREKKERFSLILESASTNQTSMYLCASRYGGTNTGELFFGEGSRLTVL.

There are many counts of this clonotype. The rearrangement uses TRBV10-3 and TRBJ2-5; 12 bases match TRBD1. The CDR3 runs to 14 residues. V shed 8 bases, J shed 5 bases, and the junction held 6 bases outside the gene matches. CDR1 is ENHRY and CDR2 is SYGVKD in the germline V gene. DNA of the CDR3: TGTGCCATCGGGGGACAGGGGGCCGGGGAGACCCAGTACTTC. Translation gives CAIGGQGAGETQYF.

This clonotype was recorded at least ten times. This rearrangement joins TRBV2 to TRBJ2-7; 11 bases match TRBD1. Germline values: CDR1 SNHLY, CDR2 FYNNEI. J gave up 7 bases and V 9 bases, and 5 bases lay outside the gene matches. There are 12 residues in the CDR3. CDR3 amino acids: CARAGTGGEQYF. The CDR3 DNA reads TGTGCCAGAGCCGGGACAGGGGGTGAGCAGTACTTC. The variable domain in full, completed from reference TRBV2 and TRBJ2-7, reads EPEVTQTPSHQVTQMGQEVILRCVPISNHLYFYWYRQILGQKVEFLVSFYNNEISEKSEIFDDQFSVERPDGSNFTLKIRSTKLEDSAMYFCARAGTGGEQYFGPGTRLTVT.